This T cell receptor beta chain was identified in a study of T cells after yellow fever vaccination. Study-wide results and limits: It was the secondary response that reached its peak faster, day 5 versus 15, but it was weaker. Post-booster samples contained most primary-vaccination clones (nearly 98% CD4, around 89% CD8).

This clonotype was seen many times. Its target is not known. CDR3 length: 18 amino acids. The V segment lost 5 bases and the J segment 0 bases; nucleotides outside the gene matches: 13. TCRdb analysed the 5' RACE reads with MiXCR anew, one entry per CDR3 protein. The table includes 200,000 to 300,000 distinct CDR3 sequences, 3.6% detected once. The clonotype comes from a man between 18 and 35 years old who received the YFV17D yellow fever vaccine. Sample: PBMCs, taken 15 days after the yellow fever booster vaccination. The chain is built from TRBV12-3 or TRBV12-4 and TRBJ1-2; 9 nucleotides line up with TRBD1. This CDR3 reads CASSRHPGDRATNYGYTF. In DNA form, the CDR3 reads TGTGCCAGCAGTCGTCACCCCGGGGACAGGGCCACTAACTATGGCTACACCTTC.